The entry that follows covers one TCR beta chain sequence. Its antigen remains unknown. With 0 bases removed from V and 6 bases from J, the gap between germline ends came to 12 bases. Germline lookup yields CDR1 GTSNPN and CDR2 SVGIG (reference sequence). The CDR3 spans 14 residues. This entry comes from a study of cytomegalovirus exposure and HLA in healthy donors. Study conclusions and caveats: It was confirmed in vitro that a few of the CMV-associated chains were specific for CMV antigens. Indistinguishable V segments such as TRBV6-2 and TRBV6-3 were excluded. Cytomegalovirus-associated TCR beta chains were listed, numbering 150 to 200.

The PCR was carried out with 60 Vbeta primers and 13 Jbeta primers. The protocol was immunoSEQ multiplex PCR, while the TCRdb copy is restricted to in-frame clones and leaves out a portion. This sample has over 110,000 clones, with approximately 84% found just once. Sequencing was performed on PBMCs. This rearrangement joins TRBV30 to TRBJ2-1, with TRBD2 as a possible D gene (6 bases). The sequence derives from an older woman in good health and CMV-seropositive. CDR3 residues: CAWSVRRGANEQFF. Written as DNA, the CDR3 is TGTGCCTGGAGTGTACGCCGCGGGGCCAATGAGCAGTTCTTC.